These 6 T cell receptor beta chains came from one sample sequenced in a study of T cell repertoires in cytomegalovirus infection. TCRdb re-analysed the reads in MiXCR, keeping a single row per CDR3 protein. Of hundreds of thousands of distinct CDR3 sequences listed, approximately 32% are singletons. The sequenced sample consisted of PBMCs. The origin of the receptors is a human donor in good health (CMV status not recorded). Some clones in this sample may be carry-over from other donors' samples.

The chain's CDR3 is CASSRRAGGYTF. CDR3 coding DNA: TGTGCCAGCAGTCGTCGCGCGGGTGGCTACACCTTC. The chain is built from TRBV12-3 or TRBV12-4 and TRBJ1-2; no definite D call. This CDR3 has 12 amino acids. The ends were cut back, 5 bases at V and 7 bases at J, with 11 bases in the middle.

The sample holds a few counts of this clonotype. The chain combines TRBV28 with TRBJ2-1, with D maybe TRBD2 (6 bases). Trimming pared 6 bases from V and 3 bases from J, leaving 21 bases between. Germline V CDR1 and CDR2: MDHEN, SYDVKM. This CDR3 contains 17 residues. CDR3 protein: CASSSPGVGHSYNEQFF. As DNA, the CDR3 is TGTGCCAGCAGCTCCCCGGGGGTAGGACATAGCTACAATGAGCAGTTCTTC.

This clonotype was seen once. CDR3 sequence (DNA): TGTGCCAGCAGCTCATACGGGAATCCGACAGGGCCCCCGAACACCGGGGAGCTGTTTTTT. This codes for CASSSYGNPTGPPNTGELFF. V usage is TRBV7-3 and J usage is TRBJ2-2; the match to TRBD1 covers 7 bases. V lost 4 bases to trimming and J lost 0 bases; unmatched junction nucleotides: 17. Looked up from germline, CDR1 is SGHTA and CDR2 is FQGTGA. This CDR3 contains 20 residues.

The sample holds a few counts of this clonotype. The chain joins TRBV7-2 to TRBJ1-6, with 7 positions matching TRBD1. The CDR3 contains 14 residues. Germline loops: CDR1 SGHTA, CDR2 FQGNSA. V gave up 5 bases and J gave up 9 bases; unmatched junction bases: 7. The CDR3 DNA sequence: TGTGCCAGCAGCCAGGGGGGGCTTGGTTCACCCCTCCACTTT. As protein: CASSQGGLGSPLHF. Full variable domain (remainder filled in from reference TRBV7-2 and TRBJ1-6): GAGVSQSPSNKVTEKGKDVELRCDPISGHTALYWYRQSLGQGLEFLIYFQGNSAPDKSGLPSDRFSAERTGGSVSTLTIQRTQQEDSAVYLCASSQGGLGSPLHFGNGTRLTVT.

This clonotype was counted only a few times. CDR3 bases: TGTGCCAGCAGCTTAGGGGGGTCCCAGATTTACGAGCAGTACTTC. Translated: CASSLGGSQIYEQYF. This chain joins TRBV7-2 and TRBJ2-7; D is perhaps TRBD1 or TRBD2 (5 bases each). The V and J ends lost 1 base and 4 bases respectively, with 14 bases between them. Germline loops: CDR1 SGHTA, CDR2 FQGNSA. The CDR3 consists of 15 residues.

The table lists this clonotype with a count of one. A much larger clone sits a single nucleotide away, making a read error possible. V usage is TRBV7-3 and J usage is TRBJ2-1; unclear D gene. Germline CDR1 reads SGHTA; CDR2 reads FQGTGA. CDR3 length: 14 amino acids. CDR3 coding DNA: TGTGCCAGCAACTTAAGTGGGGCCTACAATGAGCAGTTCTTC. It is translated as CASNLSGAYNEQFF.